A single sample gave rise to the 6 T cell receptor beta chains below, sequenced in a study of early stage breast cancer tumors. The repertoire was sequenced with immunoSEQ multiplex PCR; TCRdb's copy has only in-frame clones and lacks some. The sample lists around 71,000 clones; around four fifths were seen once. Input material: blood. The receptors derive from a person between 55 and 69 years old with breast cancer.

In DNA, the CDR3 is TGCAGTGCTTCTACAGGGGAGACCCAGTACTTC. This gives the protein CSASTGETQYF. The chain joins TRBV20-1 to TRBJ2-5, with D possibly TRBD1 on 6 matching bases. CDR1 and CDR2 (germline): DFQATT, SNEGSKA (reference sequence). With 5 bases removed from V and 5 bases from J, the gap between germline ends came to 9 bases. The CDR3 has 11 amino acids.

The chain is built from TRBV6-4 and TRBJ1-2, with TRBD1 matching over 7 bases. The CDR3 has 14 amino acids. J was trimmed by 5 bases and V by 4 bases; bases with no gene match: 7. The germline V gene encodes CDR1 MRHNA and CDR2 SNTAGT. CDR3 bases: TGTGCCAGCAGTGTTACCTCAGGGGGTTATGGCTACACCTTC. This translates into CASSVTSGGYGYTF.

The V gene is TRBV7-3, the J gene TRBJ2-3, with D perhaps TRBD1 (5 bases). Trimming cost V 5 bases and J 4 bases, with 16 bases left between them. The V gene's germline CDR1 is SGHTA and CDR2 FQGTGA. This CDR3 is 15 amino acids long. CDR3 protein: CASSPRARVSDTQYF. The CDR3 DNA sequence: TGTGCCAGCAGCCCACGGGCCAGGGTCTCAGATACGCAGTATTTT.

The V call is TRBV5-4, the J call TRBJ2-7, with a possible D match to TRBD2 (5 bases). CDR3 length: 13 residues. Germline V lookup: CDR1 SGHNT, CDR2 YYREEE (reference sequence). V was shortened by 5 bases and J by 3 bases, with 12 bases between the two germline ends. CDR3 in amino acids: CASRFGGSYEQYF. For the CDR3, the DNA is TGTGCCAGCAGGTTCGGTGGGAGCTACGAGCAGTACTTC.

This clone has just a few counts. The J gene is TRBJ2-3, the V gene TRBV5-1; D gene uncertain. This CDR3 comprises 14 residues. With 0 bases removed from V and 6 bases from J, the gap between germline ends came to 11 bases. Per the germline V gene, CDR1 is SGHRS and CDR2 is YFSETQ. The CDR3, as DNA: TGCGCCAGCAGCTTGGGCACCCTGAGGGATACGCAGTATTTT. It is translated as CASSLGTLRDTQYF.

J is TRBJ2-5 and V is TRBV14, with 7 bases identical to TRBD2. Germline V gene lookup returns CDR1 SGHDN and CDR2 FVKESK. The J segment lost 5 bases and the V segment lost 2 bases, leaving 8 bases of the junction unmatched. This CDR3 is built from 15 residues. DNA for the CDR3: TGTGCCAGCAGCCAAAATTGGATGGGAGGGGAGACCCAGTACTTC. Protein: CASSQNWMGGETQYF.